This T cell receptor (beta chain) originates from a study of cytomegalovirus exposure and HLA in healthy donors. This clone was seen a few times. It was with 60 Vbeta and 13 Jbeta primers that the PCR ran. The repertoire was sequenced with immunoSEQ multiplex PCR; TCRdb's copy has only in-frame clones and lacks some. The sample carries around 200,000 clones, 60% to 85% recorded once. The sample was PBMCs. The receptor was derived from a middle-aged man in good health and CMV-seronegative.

CDR3 region: CASSLATSGGNTDTQYF. CDR3 nucleotide sequence: TGCGCCAGCAGCTTGGCCACTAGCGGGGGGAACACAGATACGCAGTATTTT. The chain recombines TRBV5-1 with TRBJ2-3, with TRBD2 identical over 12 bases. Germline-derived CDR1 and CDR2 are SGHRS and YFSETQ. J gave up 2 bases and V 0 bases, and 4 bases lay outside the gene matches. CDR3 size: 17 residues.